This is a list of T cell receptor beta chains from one sample in a study of cytomegalovirus exposure and HLA in healthy donors. The assay was immunoSEQ multiplex PCR, and TCRdb's table has in-frame clones only and misses some. The table shows some 120,000 clones, with about 80% occurring only once. Sequencing input: PBMCs. Receptor source: a human donor in good health. Both conserved end residues are trimmed from each CDR3. A D gene is named only where the DNA matches it firmly.

v_gene: TRBV28
d_gene: TRBD2
CDR3aa: ASTLGGGGVAYEQY

v_gene: TRBV2
d_gene: TRBD1
CDR3aa: ASSTRQGMSEKLF

v_gene: TRBV10-2
d_gene: TRBD1
CDR3aa: ASSPRTGYYEQY

v_gene: TRBV5-5
d_gene: -
CDR3aa: ASTLTGYGETQY

v_gene: TRBV5-1
d_gene: TRBD1
CDR3aa: ASSSSDRGRGDYGYT

v_gene: TRBV5-1
d_gene: -
CDR3aa: ASSLQGGDEKLF

v_gene: TRBV6-5
d_gene: -
CDR3aa: ASSPGPGELF

v_gene: TRBV6-1
d_gene: -
CDR3aa: ASFEYEQY

v_gene: TRBV9
d_gene: -
CDR3aa: ASSVGSGGYGNTIY

v_gene: TRBV7-8
d_gene: TRBD1
CDR3aa: ASSLVQGVISRGAEAF

v_gene: TRBV2
d_gene: -
CDR3aa: ASRQALVFNQPQH

v_gene: TRBV7-2
d_gene: TRBD1
CDR3aa: ASSVDRDSPLH

v_gene: TRBV9
d_gene: TRBD1
CDR3aa: ASSDGPEGAYGYT

v_gene: TRBV18
d_gene: TRBD1
CDR3aa: ASSPPTTGNQPQH

v_gene: TRBV4-2
d_gene: TRBD1
CDR3aa: ASSFTGDYGYT